The 13 T cell receptor beta chains below were found in one sample sequenced in a study of cytomegalovirus exposure and HLA in healthy donors. PCR used 60 Vbeta primers and 13 Jbeta primers. Here immunoSEQ multiplex PCR was the method, and the copy in TCRdb shows in-frame clones only, minus some. The table has about 180,000 clones, around four fifths seen once; the top ten hold about 1.3%. What was sequenced was PBMCs. The receptors were gathered from a man aged 25-45 years in good health and CMV-seronegative.

The chain employs TRBV25-1 and TRBJ1-3; 7 bases map to TRBD1. Germline lookup yields CDR1 MGHDK and CDR2 SYGVNS. J lost 4 bases, V lost 5 bases, and 14 bases had no gene match. The CDR3 loop spans 17 amino acids. CDR3 protein: CASSNHEPGTAGNTIYF. In DNA form, the CDR3 reads TGTGCCAGCAGTAATCACGAACCTGGGACAGCCGGAAACACCATATATTTT.

This chain connects TRBV11-2 to TRBJ1-1; TRBD1 might be the D (5 bases). Per germline, CDR1 SGHAT and CDR2 FQNNGV. The ends were cut back, 3 bases at V and 0 bases at J, with 11 bases in the middle. CDR3 length: 15 amino acids. In DNA, the CDR3 is TGTGCCAGCAGCTTCACCGGAGGGGTGAACACTGAAGCTTTCTTT. Protein sequence: CASSFTGGVNTEAFF.

This clone was seen a handful of times. The chain has TRBV6-1 and TRBJ2-3; D is possibly TRBD2 (7 bases). Germline V gene lookup returns CDR1 MNHNS and CDR2 SASEGT. Trimming left V 3 bases short and J 6 bases short, with 19 bases between. The length of the CDR3 is 16 residues. The chain's CDR3 is CASSEALGGGGDTQYF. The CDR3 nucleotides are TGTGCCAGCAGTGAGGCCTTGGGGGGGGGCGGGGATACGCAGTATTTT.

The chain recombines TRBV29-1 with TRBJ2-3, with D maybe TRBD1 (5 bases). The CDR3 runs 13 residues. CDR1 and CDR2 from the germline V gene are SQVTM and ANQGSEA. Trimming pared 4 bases from V and 2 bases from J, leaving 10 bases between. The CDR3 loop is CSVAAGFTDTQYF. CDR3 coding DNA: TGCAGCGTTGCGGCAGGGTTCACAGATACGCAGTATTTT.

This clone was recorded once. V is TRBV7-6 and J is TRBJ2-1; tentative D call: TRBD1 (5 bases). Trimming shortened V by 1 base and J by 2 bases, and 9 bases separated the two germline ends. Looked up from germline, CDR1 is SGHVS and CDR2 is FNYEAQ. This CDR3 spans 15 amino acids. Here the CDR3 DNA reads TGTGCCAGCAGCTTAGATACGACAGCCTACAATGAGCAGTTCTTC. This sequence encodes CASSLDTTAYNEQFF.

The chain has TRBV10-2 and TRBJ1-5; no reliable D call. The germline gives CDR1 WSHSY, CDR2 SAAADI. The length of the CDR3 is 13 residues. The germline V and J ends were trimmed by 6 bases and 0 bases, with 6 bases remaining between them. In DNA, the CDR3 is TGCGCCAGCAGGGGAGATAGCAATCAGCCCCAGCATTTT. This encodes CASRGDSNQPQHF.

In its sample, this clone ranks as medium-sized. Other DNA sequences within the sample encode an identical CDR3. The chain carries TRBV6-1 and TRBJ2-3; TRBD2 agrees at 9 bases. Germline CDR1 reads MNHNS; CDR2 reads SASEGT. The J segment lost 0 bases and the V segment lost 0 bases, leaving 4 bases of the junction unmatched. The CDR3 is 17 amino acids. In DNA form, the CDR3 reads TGTGCCAGCAGTGAAGCGCGGGGGGGCCCCAGCACAGATACGCAGTATTTT. This codes for CASSEARGGPSTDTQYF.

The chain couples TRBV7-2 to TRBJ2-3, with 14 bases fitting TRBD2. Unmatched junction bases numbered 2, after V lost 4 bases and J lost 8 bases. The germline gives CDR1 SGHTA, CDR2 FQGNSA. The CDR3 has 14 residues. The CDR3 protein is CASSSGLAGGTQYF. In nucleotides, the CDR3 is TGTGCCAGCAGCTCCGGACTAGCGGGGGGTACGCAGTATTTT. Using reference TRBV7-2 and TRBJ2-3 for the parts outside the CDR3, the full variable domain is GAGVSQSPSNKVTEKGKDVELRCDPISGHTALYWYRQSLGQGLEFLIYFQGNSAPDKSGLPSDRFSAERTGGSVSTLTIQRTQQEDSAVYLCASSSGLAGGTQYFGPGTRLTVL.

The chain employs TRBV7-2 and TRBJ2-1, with 7 bases aligning to TRBD1. V gave up 5 bases and J gave up 9 bases; unmatched junction bases: 7. The CDR3 consists of 13 residues. The V gene's germline CDR1 is SGHTA and CDR2 FQGNSA. The CDR3 DNA sequence: TGTGCCAGCAGCATACAGGGGTTCGGTGAGCAGTTCTTC. Protein: CASSIQGFGEQFF.

The chain carries TRBV9 and TRBJ2-2; 7 nucleotides agree with TRBD1. CDR1 is SGDLS and CDR2 is YYNGEE in the germline V gene. The length of the CDR3 is 20 residues. V shed 3 bases and J 1 base; nucleotides not matched to a gene: 18. CDR3 sequence reads: CASSADVRGGPEKNTGELFF. CDR3 nucleotide sequence: TGTGCCAGCAGCGCCGACGTTAGAGGGGGCCCGGAGAAGAACACCGGGGAGCTGTTTTTT. The complete variable domain, with remaining parts taken from reference TRBV9 and TRBJ2-2, reads DSGVTQTPKHLITATGQRVTLRCSPRSGDLSVYWYQQSLDQGLQFLIQYYNGEERAKGNILERFSAQQFPDLHSELNLSSLELGDSALYFCASSADVRGGPEKNTGELFFGEGSRLTVL.

CDR3 DNA sequence: TGTGCCATCAGTGTACAGGAATTCTCCTACGAGCAGTACTTC. Amino acids: CAISVQEFSYEQYF. The genes are TRBV10-3 and TRBJ2-7; a weak D match, TRBD1 (5 bases). Trimming removed 4 bases from V and 0 bases from J, with 10 bases in between. This CDR3 comprises 14 residues. Germline V gives CDR1 ENHRY, CDR2 SYGVKD.

The chain joins TRBV7-3 to TRBJ2-6, with TRBD1 matching 9 bases. The V segment lost 1 base and the J segment 1 base; nucleotides outside the gene matches: 8. CDR1 is SGHTA and CDR2 is FQGTGA in the germline V gene. CDR3 length: 19 residues. The CDR3 loop is CASSLRPGQGWSGANVLTF. Here the CDR3 DNA reads TGTGCCAGCAGCTTAAGGCCGGGACAGGGTTGGTCTGGGGCCAACGTCCTGACTTTC.

The V call is TRBV29-1, the J call TRBJ2-3; 13 nucleotides match TRBD2. The CDR3 totals 16 residues. Germline V gene sequence: CDR1 SQVTM, CDR2 ANQGSEA. V dropped 7 bases and J dropped 3; count of bases not matched to a gene: 10. Here the CDR3 DNA reads TGCAGCGCGCACCCGTGGACTAGCGGGGGTACAGATACGCAGTATTTT. It encodes CSAHPWTSGGTDTQYF.